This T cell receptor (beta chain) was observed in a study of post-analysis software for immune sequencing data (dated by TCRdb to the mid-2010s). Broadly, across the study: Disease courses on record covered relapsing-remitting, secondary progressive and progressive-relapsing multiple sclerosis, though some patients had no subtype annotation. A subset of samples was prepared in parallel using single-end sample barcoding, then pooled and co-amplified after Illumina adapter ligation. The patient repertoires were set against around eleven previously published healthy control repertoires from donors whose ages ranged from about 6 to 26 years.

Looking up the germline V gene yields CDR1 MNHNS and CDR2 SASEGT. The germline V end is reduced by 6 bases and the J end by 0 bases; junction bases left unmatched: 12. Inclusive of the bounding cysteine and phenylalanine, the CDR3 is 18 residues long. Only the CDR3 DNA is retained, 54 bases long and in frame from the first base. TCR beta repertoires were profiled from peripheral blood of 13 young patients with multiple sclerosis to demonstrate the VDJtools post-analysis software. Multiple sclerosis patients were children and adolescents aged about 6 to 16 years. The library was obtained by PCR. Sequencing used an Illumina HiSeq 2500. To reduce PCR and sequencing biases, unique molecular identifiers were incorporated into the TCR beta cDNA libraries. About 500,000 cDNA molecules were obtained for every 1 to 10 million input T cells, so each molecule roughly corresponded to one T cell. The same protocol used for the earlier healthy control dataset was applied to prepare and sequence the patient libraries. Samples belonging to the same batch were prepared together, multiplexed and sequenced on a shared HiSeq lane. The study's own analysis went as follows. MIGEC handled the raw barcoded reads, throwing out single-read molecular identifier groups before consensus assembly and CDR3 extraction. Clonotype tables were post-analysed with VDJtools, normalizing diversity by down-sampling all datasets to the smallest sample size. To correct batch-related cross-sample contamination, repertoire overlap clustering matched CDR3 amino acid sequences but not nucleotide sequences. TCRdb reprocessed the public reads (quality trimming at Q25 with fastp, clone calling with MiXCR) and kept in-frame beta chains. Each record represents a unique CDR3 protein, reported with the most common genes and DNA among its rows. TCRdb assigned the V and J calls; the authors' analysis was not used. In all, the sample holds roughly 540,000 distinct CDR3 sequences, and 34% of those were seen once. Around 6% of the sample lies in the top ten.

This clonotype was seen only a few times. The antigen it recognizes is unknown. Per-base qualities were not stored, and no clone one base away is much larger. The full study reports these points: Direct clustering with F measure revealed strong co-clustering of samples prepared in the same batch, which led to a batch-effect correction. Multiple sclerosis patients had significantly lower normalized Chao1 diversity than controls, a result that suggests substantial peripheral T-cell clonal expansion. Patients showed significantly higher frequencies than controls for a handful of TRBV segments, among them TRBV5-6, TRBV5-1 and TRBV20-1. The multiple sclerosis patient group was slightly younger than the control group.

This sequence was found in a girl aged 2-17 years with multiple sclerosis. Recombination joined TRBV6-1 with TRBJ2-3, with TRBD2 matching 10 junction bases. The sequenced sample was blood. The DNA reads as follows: TGTGCCAGCAGCCTTAGCGGGGGGCGCCTTTCTAGCACAGATACGCAGTATTTT. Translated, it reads CASSLSGGRLSSTDTQYF.